These 24 T cell receptor beta chains originate from one sample sequenced in a study of blood T cells in healthy people across ages. A second roughly 6 to 11 cycle PCR used barcoded and J-beta primers. TCRdb re-called the 5' RACE reads through MiXCR, storing one row per CDR3 protein. The data hold 1.5 million or so distinct CDR3 sequences, with around two fifths observed a single time. Sequencing was carried out using blood. The receptors shown here come from a woman aged 18-29 years in good health.

The chain recombines TRBV7-9 with TRBJ1-1; D not certain. CDR3 length equals 16 residues. In germline, CDR1 is SEHNR, CDR2 FQNEAQ (reference sequence). Trimming took 5 bases from V and 0 from J, leaving 16 bases between them. The CDR3: CASSHPDGRMNTEAFF. CDR3 sequence (DNA): TGTGCCAGCAGCCACCCTGACGGCAGAATGAACACTGAAGCTTTCTTT.

The CDR3 region has the DNA TGCAGTGCTAGAGATTGGGAACAGGGAACAGGGCATGGCTACACCTTC. Encoded protein: CSARDWEQGTGHGYTF. The genes are TRBV20-1 and TRBJ1-2; TRBD1 is a possible D gene (6 bases). Germline assignment: CDR1 DFQATT and CDR2 SNEGSKA (reference sequence). This CDR3 is built from 16 residues. The V end was cut by 0 bases, the J end by 6 bases, with 20 bases between.

In this sample, this clonotype turned up once. The chain combines TRBV12-3 or TRBV12-4 with TRBJ2-6, with D maybe TRBD1 (6 bases). This CDR3 is built from 19 residues. The V end lost 5 bases, the J end lost 4 bases, and 24 bases lay between the germline ends. The CDR3 coding sequence is TGTGCCAGCAGTGAGGATCGGGCCTCAGGGGCGGAAGGGGCCAACGTCCTGACTTTC. It codes for CASSEDRASGAEGANVLTF.

This clonotype occurred a few times. V is TRBV6-2 or TRBV6-3 and J is TRBJ2-7; D is uncertain. The end of the DNA is better explained by TRBJ2-5, so the J call may be wrong. Germline assignment: CDR1 MNHEY and CDR2 SVGEGT. The CDR3 runs 14 residues. In nucleotides, the CDR3 is TGTGCCAGCAGCCTCCGCAGTAGTCTAGGGACCCAGTACTTC. Its protein product is CASSLRSSLGTQYF.

The chain is built from TRBV7-9 and TRBJ2-2, with TRBD2 identical over 8 bases. Germline CDR1 is SEHNR and CDR2 is FQNEAQ (reference sequence). V lost 7 bases and J lost 5; bases outside the gene matches: 12. The CDR3 has 16 residues. CDR3 in amino acids: CASTYLGRVLTGELFF. The CDR3 bases are TGTGCCAGCACCTATCTCGGGAGGGTCTTGACCGGGGAGCTGTTTTTT.

V and J are TRBV20-1 and TRBJ1-6; TRBD1 might be the D (6 bases). In germline, CDR1 is DFQATT, CDR2 SNEGSKA (reference sequence). The CDR3 sequence is 15 residues long. Trimming left V 4 bases short and J 6 bases short, with 16 bases between. CDR3 loop: CSAMRQGSGNSPLHF. The CDR3 DNA sequence: TGCAGTGCTATGCGGCAGGGGAGTGGTAATTCACCCCTCCACTTT.

This clonotype turned up a few times. The chain joins TRBV5-5 to TRBJ2-2, with D perhaps matching TRBD1 or TRBD2 (6 bases each). The CDR3 is 14 residues long. Germline-derived CDR1 and CDR2 are SGHKS and YYEKEE (reference sequence). Between the trimmed V and J ends, which lost 9 bases and 5 bases, there was a span of 17 bases. The CDR3 protein is CATSPGALTGELFF. In DNA form, the CDR3 reads TGTGCCACTTCCCCGGGGGCGCTTACCGGGGAGCTGTTTTTT.

This rearrangement joins TRBV4-1 to TRBJ2-5, with 9 nucleotides matching TRBD1. Looked up from germline, CDR1 is MGHRA and CDR2 is YSYEKL. The CDR3 length is 15 residues. Germline trimming cut 0 bases from V and 7 bases from J; bases unmatched to any gene: 6. The CDR3 DNA reads as TGCGCCAGCAGCCAAGATGGCGGACAGGGGAGGACCCAGTACTTC. Translating it yields CASSQDGGQGRTQYF.

The chain combines TRBV6-6 with TRBJ2-1; 9 bases agree with TRBD2. The CDR3 covers 16 residues. V shed 4 bases, J shed 8 bases, and the junction held 12 bases outside the gene matches. Germline V gene lookup returns CDR1 MNHNY and CDR2 SVGAGI (reference sequence). CDR3 region: CASSFSGRQTSDEQFF. For the CDR3, the DNA is TGTGCCAGCAGTTTTAGCGGGAGACAGACTTCGGATGAGCAGTTCTTC.

The chain has TRBV29-1 and TRBJ2-2; D gene ambiguous. The germline CDR1 and CDR2 sequences are SQVTM and ANQGSEA. Trimming shortened V by 3 bases and J by 0 bases, and 8 bases separated the two germline ends. The CDR3 is 14 amino acids. The CDR3 bases are TGCAGCGTTGAGTACGGATCGAACACCGGGGAGCTGTTTTTT. It encodes CSVEYGSNTGELFF.

This chain links TRBV6-1 with TRBJ2-1; 9 nucleotides align to TRBD2. This CDR3 region has 14 residues. Losses at the gene ends were 0 bases for V and 13 bases for J; bases not matched to a gene: 7. In germline, CDR1 is MNHNS, CDR2 SASEGT. The CDR3 sequence is CASSEAASGLAQFF. The CDR3 DNA sequence: TGTGCCAGCAGTGAAGCGGCCTCGGGACTAGCTCAGTTCTTC.

The chain has TRBV29-1 and TRBJ2-1; 7 bases map to TRBD2. Trimming cost V 8 bases and J 9 bases; bases outside gene matches: 10. Germline lookup yields CDR1 SQVTM and CDR2 ANQGSEA. This CDR3 is built from 12 residues. The CDR3 sequence is CSTGAGLGEQFF. The CDR3 DNA follows: TGCAGCACAGGAGCGGGGTTGGGTGAGCAGTTCTTC.

The chain couples TRBV20-1 to TRBJ2-7; either TRBD1 or TRBD2 may fit D (6 bases each). V was shortened by 0 bases and J by 7 bases, with 19 bases between the two germline ends. CDR1 and CDR2 from the germline V gene are DFQATT and SNEGSKA (reference sequence). The CDR3 contains 15 residues. The CDR3 nucleotides read TGCAGTGCTAGAGAGTCGGGGGCTTACCGTCGGGAGCAGTACTTC. Its protein product is CSARESGAYRREQYF.

The table lists this clonotype with a few counts. The J gene is TRBJ1-5, the V gene TRBV29-1, with 10 bases matching TRBD1. Trimming at V came to 6 bases and at J to 4 bases, leaving 9 bases not matched to a gene. In germline, CDR1 is SQVTM, CDR2 ANQGSEA. The CDR3 is made up of 15 amino acids. The CDR3 loop reads CSVRIGTGDNQPQHF. The CDR3 bases are TGCAGCGTCCGCATCGGGACAGGGGATAATCAGCCCCAGCATTTT.

The V and J genes are TRBV20-1 and TRBJ2-7; tentatively, D is TRBD2 (6 bases). The CDR3 runs 12 residues. Per the germline V gene, CDR1 is DFQATT and CDR2 is SNEGSKA (reference sequence). Trimming took off 4 bases at V and 8 bases at J, with 15 bases between the two ends. The CDR3 coding sequence is TGCAGTGCTAACGAGCGGCGGGGACAGCAGTACTTC. It specifies CSANERRGQQYF.

This chain uses TRBV30 with TRBJ2-7; no definite D call. The CDR3 has 13 residues. The germline V gene encodes CDR1 GTSNPN and CDR2 SVGIG (reference sequence). V shed 0 bases and J shed 2 bases, with 8 bases lying between them. CDR3 DNA: TGTGCCTGGAGTGTGGCAGGAGCCTACGAGCAGTACTTC. Translated, it gives CAWSVAGAYEQYF.

The J gene is TRBJ2-4, the V gene TRBV7-8; 15 nucleotides line up with TRBD2. CDR3 length: 17 residues. With V trimmed by 3 bases and J by 4 bases, 4 bases remained unmatched. The germline gives CDR1 SGHVS, CDR2 FQNEAQ. The CDR3 nucleotides read TGTGCCAGCAGCTTGACAGGGACTAGCGGGAGGAAAAACATTCAGTACTTC. Translation gives CASSLTGTSGRKNIQYF.

This rearrangement joins TRBV5-1 to TRBJ2-3; 10 bases match TRBD2. Trimming at V came to 4 bases and at J to 7 bases, leaving 6 bases not matched to a gene. This CDR3 comprises 14 residues. The germline V gene encodes CDR1 SGHRS and CDR2 YFSETQ. The CDR3 coding sequence is TGCGCCAGCAGCACCGGGACTAGCGAAAATACGCAGTATTTT. Its protein product is CASSTGTSENTQYF.

This clonotype showed up just once. This chain connects TRBV6-6 to TRBJ1-1, with D perhaps matching TRBD1 (5 bases). Looked up from germline, CDR1 is MNHNY and CDR2 is SVGAGI (reference sequence). The ends were cut back, 4 bases at V and 0 bases at J, with 15 bases in the middle. The CDR3 covers 16 residues. CDR3 in amino acids: CASSLRAGSMNTEAFF. The CDR3 DNA follows: TGTGCCAGCAGTTTGCGGGCAGGGTCTATGAACACTGAAGCTTTCTTT.

The V call is TRBV12-3 or TRBV12-4, the J call TRBJ2-1, with TRBD2 matching 7 bases. CDR3 length: 13 residues. J was trimmed by 12 bases and V by 1 base; bases with no gene match: 6. The CDR3 reads CASSLDRGDGQFF. Here the CDR3 DNA reads TGTGCCAGCAGTTTAGATCGGGGGGATGGGCAGTTCTTC.

This sequence joins TRBV5-1 and TRBJ1-5; D gene unclear. The CDR3 has 14 amino acids. Germline CDR1 is SGHRS and CDR2 is YFSETQ. Trimming took off 3 bases at V and 7 bases at J, with 14 bases between the two ends. The CDR3 nucleotides read TGCGCCAGCAGCTGGGTGGGAGGGAGCCAGCCCCAGCATTTT. Protein sequence: CASSWVGGSQPQHF.

V is TRBV7-2 and J is TRBJ2-1; 8 bases fit TRBD2. From germline, CDR1 is SGHTA and CDR2 FQGNSA. CDR3 length equals 17 residues. Trimming removed 4 bases from V and 7 bases from J; junction bases left unmatched: 15. The CDR3 DNA reads as TGTGCCAGCAGCTCCGATTCGGGAGGGAGACCTCTTAATGAGCAGTTCTTC. It encodes CASSSDSGGRPLNEQFF.

The chain carries TRBV15 and TRBJ2-5; D perhaps matches TRBD1 (6 bases). V was shortened by 0 bases and J by 3 bases, with 11 bases between the two germline ends. This CDR3 comprises 15 residues. Per germline, CDR1 LNHNV and CDR2 YYDKDF (reference sequence). The chain's CDR3 is CATSRDPRGKETQYF. The CDR3 nucleotides are TGTGCCACCAGCAGAGATCCCAGGGGCAAAGAGACCCAGTACTTC.

The chain is built from TRBV24-1 and TRBJ1-2; no firm D call. Germline values: CDR1 KGHDR, CDR2 SFDVKD. There are 14 residues in the CDR3. V lost 2 bases, J lost 4 bases, and 10 bases lay in between. CDR3 amino acids: CATSDSAVTYGYTF. The CDR3 nucleotides are TGTGCCACCAGTGATTCCGCAGTCACCTATGGCTACACCTTC.